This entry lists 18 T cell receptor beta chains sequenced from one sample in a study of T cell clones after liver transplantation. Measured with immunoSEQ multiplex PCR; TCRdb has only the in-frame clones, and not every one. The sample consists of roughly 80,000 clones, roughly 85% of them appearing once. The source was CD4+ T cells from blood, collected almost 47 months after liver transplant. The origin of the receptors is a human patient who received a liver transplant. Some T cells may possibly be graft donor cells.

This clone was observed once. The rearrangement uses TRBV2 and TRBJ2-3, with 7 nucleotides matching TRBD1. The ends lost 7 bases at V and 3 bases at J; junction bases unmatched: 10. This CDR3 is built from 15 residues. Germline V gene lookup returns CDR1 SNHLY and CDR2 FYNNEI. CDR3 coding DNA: TGTGCCAGCAAACGACGGGACAGAGCGACAGATACGCAGTATTTT. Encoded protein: CASKRRDRATDTQYF.

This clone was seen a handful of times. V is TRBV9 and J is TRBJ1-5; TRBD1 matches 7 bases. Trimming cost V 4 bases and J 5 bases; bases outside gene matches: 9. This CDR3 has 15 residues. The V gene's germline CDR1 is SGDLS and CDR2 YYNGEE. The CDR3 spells CASSFRGQEDQPQHF. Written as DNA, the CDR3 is TGTGCCAGCAGCTTCCGTGGACAGGAAGATCAGCCCCAGCATTTT.

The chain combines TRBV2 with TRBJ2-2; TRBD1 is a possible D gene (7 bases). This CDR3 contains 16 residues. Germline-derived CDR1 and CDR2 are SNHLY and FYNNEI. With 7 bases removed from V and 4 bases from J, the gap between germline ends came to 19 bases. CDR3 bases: TGTGCCAGCATCCACCAGGGGGGAGGTGGCACCGGGGAGCTGTTTTTT. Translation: CASIHQGGGGTGELFF. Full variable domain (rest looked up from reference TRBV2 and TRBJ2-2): EPEVTQTPSHQVTQMGQEVILRCVPISNHLYFYWYRQILGQKVEFLVSFYNNEISEKSEIFDDQFSVERPDGSNFTLKIRSTKLEDSAMYFCASIHQGGGGTGELFFGEGSRLTVL.

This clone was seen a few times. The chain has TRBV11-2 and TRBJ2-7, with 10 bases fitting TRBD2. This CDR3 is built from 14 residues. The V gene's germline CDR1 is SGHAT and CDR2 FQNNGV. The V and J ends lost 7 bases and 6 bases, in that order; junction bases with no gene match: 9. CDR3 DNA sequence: TGTGCCAGCACCCCGGGGCTAGCGGGAGTCGAGCAGTACTTC. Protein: CASTPGLAGVEQYF.

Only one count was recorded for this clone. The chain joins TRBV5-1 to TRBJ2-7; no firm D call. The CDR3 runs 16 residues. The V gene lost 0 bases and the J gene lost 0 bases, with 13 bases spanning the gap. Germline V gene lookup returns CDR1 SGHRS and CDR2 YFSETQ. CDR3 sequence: CASSLGFGQPSYEQYF. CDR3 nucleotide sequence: TGCGCCAGCAGCTTGGGGTTCGGGCAGCCCTCCTACGAGCAGTACTTC.

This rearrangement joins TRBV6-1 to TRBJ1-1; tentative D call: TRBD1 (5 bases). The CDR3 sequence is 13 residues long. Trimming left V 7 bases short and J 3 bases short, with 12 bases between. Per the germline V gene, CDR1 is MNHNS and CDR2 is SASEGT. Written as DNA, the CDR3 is TGTGCCAGCATTTCCTGGGGGGACACTGAAGCTTTCTTT. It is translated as CASISWGDTEAFF.

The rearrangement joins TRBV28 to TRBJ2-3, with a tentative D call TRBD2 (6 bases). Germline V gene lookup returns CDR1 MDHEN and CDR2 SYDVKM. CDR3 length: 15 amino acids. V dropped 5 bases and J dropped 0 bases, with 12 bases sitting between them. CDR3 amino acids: CASSSISGSTDTQYF. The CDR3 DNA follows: TGTGCCAGCAGTAGTATTAGCGGCAGCACAGATACGCAGTATTTT.

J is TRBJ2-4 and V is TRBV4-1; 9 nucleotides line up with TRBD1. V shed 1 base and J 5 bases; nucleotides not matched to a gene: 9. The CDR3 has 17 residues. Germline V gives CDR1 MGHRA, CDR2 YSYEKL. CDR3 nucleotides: TGCGCCAGCAGCCAAGTAGAGGGGACAGGGACAGAAAACATTCAGTACTTC. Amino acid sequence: CASSQVEGTGTENIQYF.

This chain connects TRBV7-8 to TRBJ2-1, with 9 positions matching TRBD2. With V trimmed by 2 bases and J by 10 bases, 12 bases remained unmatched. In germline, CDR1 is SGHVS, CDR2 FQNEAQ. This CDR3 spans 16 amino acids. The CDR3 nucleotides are TGTGCCAGCAGCTTAACCCCCAGCGGGAGGCTCGGGGAGCAGTTCTTC. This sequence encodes CASSLTPSGRLGEQFF.

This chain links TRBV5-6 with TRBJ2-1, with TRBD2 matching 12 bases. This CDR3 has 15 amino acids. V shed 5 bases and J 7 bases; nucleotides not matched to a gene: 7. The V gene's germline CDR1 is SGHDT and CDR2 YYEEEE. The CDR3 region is CASRPSGTSGNEQFF. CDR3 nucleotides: TGTGCCAGCAGACCTTCAGGGACTAGCGGGAATGAGCAGTTCTTC.

As DNA, the CDR3 is TGTGCCAGTAGTGCACAGGTTAGCTCCTACAATGAGCAGTTCTTC. The encoded protein is CASSAQVSSYNEQFF. The genes are TRBV19 and TRBJ2-1; a weak D match, TRBD1 (5 bases). Trimming cost V 5 bases and J 0 bases, with 11 bases left between them. The CDR3 is 15 residues long. In germline, CDR1 is LNHDA, CDR2 SQIVND (reference sequence).

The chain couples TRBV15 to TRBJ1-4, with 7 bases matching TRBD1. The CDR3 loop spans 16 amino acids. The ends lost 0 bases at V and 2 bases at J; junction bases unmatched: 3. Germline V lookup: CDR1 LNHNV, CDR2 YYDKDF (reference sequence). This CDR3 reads CATSREQGPTNEKLFF. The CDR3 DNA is TGTGCCACCAGCAGAGAACAGGGGCCGACTAATGAAAAACTGTTTTTT.

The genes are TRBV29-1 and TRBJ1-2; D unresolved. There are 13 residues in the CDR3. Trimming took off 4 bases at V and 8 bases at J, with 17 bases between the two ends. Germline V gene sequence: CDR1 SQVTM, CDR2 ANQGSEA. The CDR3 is CSVVRSGLEGYTF. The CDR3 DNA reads TGCAGCGTTGTTAGGTCAGGTCTTGAAGGCTACACCTTC.

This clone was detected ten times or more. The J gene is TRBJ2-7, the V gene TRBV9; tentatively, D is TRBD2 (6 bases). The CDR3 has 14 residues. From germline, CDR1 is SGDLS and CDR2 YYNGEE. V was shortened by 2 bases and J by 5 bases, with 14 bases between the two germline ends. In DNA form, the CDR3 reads TGTGCCAGCAGCGTCGGGACTCGGAGCGACGAGCAGTACTTC. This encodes CASSVGTRSDEQYF.

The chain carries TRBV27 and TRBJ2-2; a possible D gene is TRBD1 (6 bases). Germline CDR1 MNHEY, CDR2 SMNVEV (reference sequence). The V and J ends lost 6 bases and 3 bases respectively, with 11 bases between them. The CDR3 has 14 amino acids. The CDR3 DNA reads TGTGCCAGCAGCCGTAACAGGGACACCGGGGAGCTGTTTTTT. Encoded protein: CASSRNRDTGELFF.

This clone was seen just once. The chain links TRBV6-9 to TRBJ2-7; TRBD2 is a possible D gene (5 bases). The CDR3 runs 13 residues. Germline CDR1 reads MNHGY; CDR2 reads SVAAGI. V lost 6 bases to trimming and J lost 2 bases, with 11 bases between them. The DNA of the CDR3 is TGTGCCAGCAGACAGAGGGTCCCCTACGAGCAGTACTTC. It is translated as CASRQRVPYEQYF.

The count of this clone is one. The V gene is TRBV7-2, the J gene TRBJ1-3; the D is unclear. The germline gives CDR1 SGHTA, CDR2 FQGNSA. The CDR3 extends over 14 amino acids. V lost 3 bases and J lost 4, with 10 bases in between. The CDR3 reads CASSFGQDGNTIYF. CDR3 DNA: TGTGCCAGCAGCTTCGGTCAGGACGGAAACACCATATATTTT.

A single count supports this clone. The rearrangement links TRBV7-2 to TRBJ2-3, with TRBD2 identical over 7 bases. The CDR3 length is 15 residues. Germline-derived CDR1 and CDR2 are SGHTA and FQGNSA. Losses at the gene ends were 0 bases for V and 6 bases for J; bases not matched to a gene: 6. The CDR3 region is CASSLAGGPGDTQYF. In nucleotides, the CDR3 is TGTGCCAGCAGCTTAGCGGGAGGGCCGGGGGATACGCAGTATTTT.